The 28 T cell receptor beta chains in this list originate from one sample, sequenced in a study of T cell responses to AZD1222 COVID-19 vaccine. Sequencing used immunoSEQ multiplex PCR; TCRdb keeps in-frame clones, though not all of them. The data hold about 120,000 clones, with about 86% observed a single time. This specimen consisted of peripheral blood, obtained 28 days after the second AZD1222 dose. These receptors came from an adult who received the AZD1222 COVID-19 vaccine.

V usage is TRBV3-1 (or the pseudogene TRBV3-2) and J usage is TRBJ2-6; D is possibly TRBD1 (6 bases). The CDR3 totals 18 residues. Germline CDR1 reads LGHDT; CDR2 reads YNNKEL (reference sequence). Trimming left V 2 bases short and J 0 bases short, with 14 bases between. The CDR3 DNA reads as TGTGCCAGCAGCCAAATGTGGGGGCTTGACTCTGGGGCCAACGTCCTGACTTTC. It translates to CASSQMWGLDSGANVLTF.

V gene TRBV5-1 combines with J gene TRBJ1-5; 7 nucleotides line up with TRBD1. The CDR3 contains 14 residues. The ends lost 5 bases at V and 4 bases at J; junction bases unmatched: 6. Per the germline V gene, CDR1 is SGHRS and CDR2 is YFSETQ. This CDR3 reads CASRAGTENQPQHF. The CDR3 bases are TGCGCCAGCAGAGCCGGGACAGAGAATCAGCCCCAGCATTTT.

The V call is TRBV6-2 or TRBV6-3, the J call TRBJ2-5; TRBD1 matches at 7 bases. With V trimmed by 4 bases and J by 6 bases, 8 bases remained unmatched. This CDR3 has 14 amino acids. Germline V gene sequence: CDR1 MNHEY, CDR2 SVGEGT. The CDR3 spells CASSFSTGSKTQYF. The CDR3 DNA reads as TGTGCCAGCAGTTTCTCGACAGGGAGCAAGACCCAGTACTTC.

Only a few counts were recorded for this clone. The chain couples TRBV4-2 to TRBJ2-1; no definite D call. From germline, CDR1 is LGHNA and CDR2 YNFKEQ. The CDR3 sequence is 13 residues long. Trimming stripped 4 bases from V and 9 bases from J, with 13 bases between. The CDR3 DNA is TGTGCCAGCAGCCTGACAACTTCGGGTGAGCAGTTCTTC. Translation gives CASSLTTSGEQFF.

This chain joins TRBV5-4 and TRBJ1-3; D perhaps matches TRBD1 (5 bases). CDR1 is SGHNT and CDR2 is YYREEE in the germline V gene (reference sequence). The CDR3 spans 14 residues. V was shortened by 5 bases and J by 1 base, with 10 bases between the two germline ends. The CDR3 DNA follows: TGTGCCAGCAGGAGCGGGGCATCTGGAAACACCATATATTTT. It codes for CASRSGASGNTIYF.

The chain couples TRBV10-1 to TRBJ2-7; 9 bases are a match to TRBD1. The CDR3 sequence is 16 residues long. Germline-derived CDR1 and CDR2 are WNHNN and SYGVQD (reference sequence). Germline trimming cut 1 base from V and 5 bases from J; bases unmatched to any gene: 9. The CDR3 coding sequence is TGCGCCAGCAGTGAGTTTTTGGGACAGGGTCGGAACGAGCAGTACTTC. Translated: CASSEFLGQGRNEQYF.

The rearrangement joins TRBV7-2 to TRBJ2-1, with TRBD2 matching over 10 bases. Losses at the gene ends were 4 bases for V and 2 bases for J; bases not matched to a gene: 2. The CDR3 covers 15 residues. From germline, CDR1 is SGHTA and CDR2 FQGNSA. The CDR3 is CASSSTSGAYNEQFF. As DNA, the CDR3 is TGTGCCAGCAGCTCTACTAGCGGGGCCTACAATGAGCAGTTCTTC.

This chain uses TRBV5-4 with TRBJ1-1; 9 nucleotides match TRBD1. Trimming removed 5 bases from V and 1 base from J; junction bases left unmatched: 3. Per germline, CDR1 SGHNT and CDR2 YYREEE (reference sequence). This CDR3 spans 14 amino acids. CDR3 in amino acids: CASRTGGPNTEAFF. As DNA, the CDR3 is TGTGCCAGCAGGACAGGGGGACCGAACACTGAAGCTTTCTTT.

The chain links TRBV3-1 (or the pseudogene TRBV3-2) to TRBJ2-7; D may be TRBD2 (5 bases). V lost 0 bases to trimming and J lost 5 bases, with 11 bases between them. CDR3 length equals 14 residues. Germline CDR1 reads LGHDT; CDR2 reads YNNKEL (reference sequence). CDR3 in amino acids: CASSQDGWGDEQYF. The CDR3 coding sequence is TGTGCCAGCAGCCAAGACGGATGGGGAGACGAGCAGTACTTC.

The chain recombines TRBV5-1 with TRBJ1-2; D remains unclear. V gave up 2 bases and J gave up 2 bases, with 10 bases separating them. Germline CDR1 is SGHRS and CDR2 is YFSETQ. The CDR3 is made up of 14 amino acids. Here the CDR3 reads CASSLKDKNYGYTF. CDR3 DNA sequence: TGCGCCAGCAGCTTAAAAGACAAGAACTATGGCTACACCTTC.

The chain has TRBV10-1 and TRBJ1-1; TRBD1 aligns across 12 bases. Germline V gives CDR1 WNHNN, CDR2 SYGVQD (reference sequence). This CDR3 spans 13 amino acids. Trimming cost V 6 bases and J 12 bases; bases outside gene matches: 8. The CDR3 protein is CASSRDRGRRTFF. In DNA form, the CDR3 reads TGCGCCAGCAGCCGGGACAGGGGGCGTAGGACTTTCTTT.

This clone came up once. The chain links TRBV28 to TRBJ2-7, with D hard to call. V lost 4 bases, J lost 3 bases, and 22 bases lay in between. CDR3 length equals 17 residues. CDR1 and CDR2 from the germline V gene are MDHEN and SYDVKM. Written as DNA, the CDR3 is TGTGCCAGCAGTTCCACCTACGACAAGATACTTCACTACGAGCAGTACTTC. Protein product: CASSSTYDKILHYEQYF.

The V gene is TRBV4-1, the J gene TRBJ2-3; D remains unclear. Germline V lookup: CDR1 MGHRA, CDR2 YSYEKL. The CDR3 has 13 amino acids. The V and J ends lost 3 bases and 6 bases respectively, with 10 bases between them. The CDR3 sequence is CASSHPRKDTQYF. As DNA, the CDR3 is TGCGCCAGCAGCCATCCACGGAAGGATACGCAGTATTTT.

CDR3 nucleotides: TGCGCCAGCAGCTTGGGGGCAGGGGCCGGAAACACCATATATTTT. Protein: CASSLGAGAGNTIYF. The V and J genes are TRBV5-1 and TRBJ1-3; maybe TRBD1 (6 bases). The CDR3 totals 15 residues. Trimming shortened V by 0 bases and J by 4 bases, and 11 bases separated the two germline ends. The germline gives CDR1 SGHRS, CDR2 YFSETQ.

This chain joins TRBV29-1 and TRBJ2-3; 9 positions agree with TRBD2. Germline CDR1 reads SQVTM; CDR2 reads ANQGSEA. This CDR3 comprises 13 residues. The ends lost 5 bases at V and 5 bases at J; junction bases unmatched: 5. CDR3 region: CSVSGGTGDTQYF. CDR3 in DNA: TGCAGCGTTAGCGGGGGGACGGGAGATACGCAGTATTTT.

This clone was detected a few times. The chain links TRBV5-1 to TRBJ2-7, with TRBD1 identical over 8 bases. J lost 7 bases, V lost 4 bases, and 4 bases had no gene match. The CDR3 contains 12 residues. CDR1 is SGHRS, CDR2 YFSETQ, per germline. The CDR3, as DNA: TGCGCCAGCAGCCGGACAGGGAGTGAGCAGTACTTC. The encoded protein is CASSRTGSEQYF.

V gene TRBV27 combines with J gene TRBJ2-7; 12 bases align to TRBD2. Germline lookup yields CDR1 MNHEY and CDR2 SMNVEV (reference sequence). The CDR3 has 16 amino acids. Unmatched junction bases numbered 6, after V lost 3 bases and J lost 3 bases. The CDR3 is CASSLSRTSGVYEQYF. The CDR3 nucleotides read TGTGCCAGCAGTTTGTCCAGGACTAGCGGGGTCTACGAGCAGTACTTC.

The chain combines TRBV28 with TRBJ1-2; D unresolved. CDR3 length: 14 amino acids. Germline CDR1 reads MDHEN; CDR2 reads SYDVKM. Trimming stripped 6 bases from V and 6 bases from J, with 17 bases between. CDR3 bases: TGTGCCAGCAGCCAATCGACCGACATGCATGGCTACACCTTC. Residues: CASSQSTDMHGYTF.

This clone was detected only a few times. This chain connects TRBV6-2 or TRBV6-3 to TRBJ2-5, with D possibly TRBD2 on 6 matching bases. Trimming shortened V by 1 base and J by 1 base, and 7 bases separated the two germline ends. The V gene's germline CDR1 is MNHEY and CDR2 SVGEGT. This CDR3 region has 14 residues. The CDR3 sequence: CASSYYSGQETQYF. The CDR3 bases are TGTGCCAGCAGTTACTATAGCGGCCAAGAGACCCAGTACTTC.

The chain joins TRBV19 to TRBJ1-2, with 8 positions matching TRBD1. Germline V lookup: CDR1 LNHDA, CDR2 SQIVND (reference sequence). V lost 5 bases and J lost 4; bases outside the gene matches: 9. The CDR3 covers 15 residues. CDR3 loop: CASSPGRGRSYGYTF. DNA of the CDR3: TGTGCCAGTAGTCCGGGCAGGGGGCGCAGCTATGGCTACACCTTC.

This clone was seen a few times. The V gene is TRBV27, the J gene TRBJ2-5; D not resolved. There are 15 residues in the CDR3. The germline V and J ends were trimmed by 5 bases and 3 bases, with 16 bases remaining between them. Germline lookup yields CDR1 MNHEY and CDR2 SMNVEV (reference sequence). In nucleotides, the CDR3 is TGTGCCAGCAGTCCCGTCTACCTGACGGAAGAGACCCAGTACTTC. It is translated as CASSPVYLTEETQYF.

This sequence joins TRBV11-1 and TRBJ2-7; 7 bases fit TRBD2. V shed 3 bases, J shed 2 bases, and the junction held 1 base outside the gene matches. This CDR3 is built from 13 residues. Germline V gives CDR1 SGHAT, CDR2 FQDESV (reference sequence). The CDR3 sequence: CASSLLAAYEQYF. The CDR3 DNA reads as TGTGCCAGCAGCTTGCTAGCGGCCTACGAGCAGTACTTC.

J is TRBJ2-5 and V is TRBV5-5, with 8 bases matching TRBD1. V lost 4 bases to trimming and J lost 5 bases; unmatched junction nucleotides: 7. CDR1 is SGHKS and CDR2 is YYEKEE in the germline V gene (reference sequence). This CDR3 spans 14 amino acids. The CDR3 DNA reads as TGTGCCAGCAGCCACCTCGCAGGGGGCGAGACCCAGTACTTC. Amino acids: CASSHLAGGETQYF. The entire variable domain, with the rest obtained from reference TRBV5-5 and TRBJ2-5, is as follows: DAGVTQSPTHLIKTRGQQVTLRCSPISGHKSVSWYQQVLGQGPQFIFQYYEKEERGRGNFPDRFSARQFPNYSSELNVNALLLGDSALYLCASSHLAGGETQYFGPGTRLLVL.

The rearrangement links TRBV6-5 to TRBJ1-6, with D perhaps matching TRBD1 (5 bases). Germline CDR1 is MNHEY and CDR2 is SVGAGI. V gave up 0 bases and J gave up 7 bases, with 13 bases separating them. The CDR3 contains 16 residues. The chain's CDR3 is CASSYSVSGTNSPLHF. The CDR3 region has the DNA TGTGCCAGCAGTTACTCGGTTTCAGGGACCAATTCACCCCTCCACTTT.

This clone was recorded only once. This CDR3 reads CASSNGGYGYTF. The DNA of the CDR3 is TGTGCCAGCAGTAATGGGGGATATGGCTACACCTTC. The genes are TRBV28 and TRBJ1-2; maybe TRBD1 (5 bases). Between the trimmed V and J ends, which lost 5 bases and 5 bases, there was a span of 9 bases. The CDR3 contains 12 residues. Germline V gives CDR1 MDHEN, CDR2 SYDVKM.

The J gene is TRBJ1-4, the V gene TRBV5-1, with D perhaps TRBD1 (6 bases). Trimming removed 4 bases from V and 1 base from J, with 11 bases in between. CDR1 and CDR2 (germline): SGHRS, YFSETQ. CDR3 size: 15 residues. The CDR3 nucleotides read TGCGCCAGCAGCATGTTCAGGGGAACTAATGAAAAACTGTTTTTT. It encodes CASSMFRGTNEKLFF.

The rearrangement uses TRBV9 and TRBJ2-3; 10 bases fit TRBD2. The germline gives CDR1 SGDLS, CDR2 YYNGEE. CDR3 length equals 15 residues. V lost 7 bases and J lost 4; bases outside the gene matches: 9. The CDR3 here is CASGRVLAGADTQYF. As DNA, the CDR3 is TGTGCCAGCGGGAGGGTCCTAGCGGGGGCAGATACGCAGTATTTT.

The gene calls are TRBV29-1 and TRBJ2-7; perhaps D is TRBD1 or TRBD2 (5 bases each). This CDR3 spans 12 amino acids. Germline V gene lookup returns CDR1 SQVTM and CDR2 ANQGSEA. Trimming removed 5 bases from V and 7 bases from J, with 15 bases in between. The CDR3 is CSVTGRSTEQYF. For the CDR3, the DNA is TGCAGCGTTACGGGACGTAGCACGGAGCAGTACTTC.